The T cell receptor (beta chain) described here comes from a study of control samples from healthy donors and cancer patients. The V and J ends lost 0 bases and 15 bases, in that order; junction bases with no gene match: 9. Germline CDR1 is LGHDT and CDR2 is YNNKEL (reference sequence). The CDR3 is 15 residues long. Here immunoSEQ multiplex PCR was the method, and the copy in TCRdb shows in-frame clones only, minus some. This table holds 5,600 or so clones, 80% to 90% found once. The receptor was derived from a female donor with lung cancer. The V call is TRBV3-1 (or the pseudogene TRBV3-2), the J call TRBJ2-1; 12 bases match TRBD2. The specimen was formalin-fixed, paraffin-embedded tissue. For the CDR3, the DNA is TGTGCCAGCAGCCAAGATCTAGCGGGAGGGCCGGTGCGGTTCTTC. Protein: CASSQDLAGGPVRFF.